This T cell receptor beta chain comes out of a study of cytomegalovirus exposure and HLA in healthy donors. Germline V CDR1 and CDR2: WNHNN, SYGVQD (reference sequence). After removal of 5 bases from V and 8 bases from J, the junction contained 5 bases not matched to a gene. CDR3 length: 14 amino acids. The PCR made use of 60 Vbeta and 13 Jbeta primers. Libraries were prepared by immunoSEQ multiplex PCR; TCRdb keeps only in-frame clonotypes and omits some of them. The repertoire includes around 140,000 clones, around four fifths of them detected once, and 8.1% sits in the top ten. This sequence was found in a woman between 45 and 65 years old in good health and CMV-seropositive. The chain employs TRBV10-1 and TRBJ2-1; 11 bases are a match to TRBD2. Sequenced input: PBMCs. This chain's CDR3 is CASSTSGSYYEQFF. For the CDR3, the DNA is TGCGCCAGCAGTACTAGCGGGAGTTATTATGAGCAGTTCTTC.